What follows are 2 T cell receptor beta chains derived from one specimen sequenced in a study of blood T cell repertoires in COVID-19. TCRdb's table, derived via immunoSEQ multiplex PCR, lists solely in-frame clones and lacks some. Here the sample spans fewer than 250,000 clones, approximately 84% being singletons. The sequenced sample was PBMCs or T cells enriched from blood (not recorded which). The receptors originated from a woman younger than 45 who had recovered from COVID-19.

The chain has TRBV30 and TRBJ2-3, with D unresolved. Germline values: CDR1 GTSNPN, CDR2 SVGIG (reference sequence). There are 13 residues in the CDR3. Between the trimmed V and J ends, which lost 0 bases and 7 bases, there was a span of 11 bases. CDR3 in DNA: TGTGCCTGGAGTGTACAACGAGGAAATACGCAGTATTTT. It encodes CAWSVQRGNTQYF.

The chain is built from TRBV28 and TRBJ2-6, with a possible D match to TRBD1 (5 bases). Germline CDR1 MDHEN, CDR2 SYDVKM. The CDR3 is made up of 15 amino acids. The V end lost 5 bases, the J end lost 4 bases, and 12 bases lay between the germline ends. The CDR3 loop is CASSPRVRGANVLTF. The CDR3 coding sequence is TGTGCCAGCAGTCCCAGGGTCCGCGGGGCCAACGTCCTGACTTTC. The whole variable domain, remainder taken from reference TRBV28 and TRBJ2-6, is DVKVTQSSRYLVKRTGEKVFLECVQDMDHENMFWYRQDPGLGLRLIYFSYDVKMKEKGDIPEGYSVSREKKERFSLILESASTNQTSMYLCASSPRVRGANVLTFGAGSRLTVL.